This T cell receptor (beta chain) was sequenced for a study of OX40 agonist ivuxolimab in advanced cancers. Points from the study as a whole: Individuals who were partial responders at 0.1-3.0 mg/kg had clonal expansion that ranked among the lowest.

CDR1 is MNHEY, CDR2 SVGAGI, per germline. The CDR3 contains 15 residues. Trimming took off 0 bases at V and 8 bases at J, with 16 bases between the two ends. This table comes from immunoSEQ multiplex PCR, and its TCRdb copy is limited to in-frame clones, with some not included. The sample includes more than 45,000 clones, around 83% of them seen just once. In this sample, this clone turned up once. Antigen: not known. J is TRBJ2-5 and V is TRBV6-5; D uncertain. Source: CD4+ or CD8+ T cells sorted from blood, taken in a trial of the OX40 agonist ivuxolimab. This clonotype was obtained from an adult with an advanced solid tumor such as melanoma, head and neck, liver or kidney cancer. CDR3 region: CASSYSIGSTETQYF. The CDR3 bases are TGTGCCAGCAGTTACTCGATAGGCTCCACGGAAACCCAGTACTTC.